This T cell receptor beta chain came from a study of CD8 T cells in ankylosing spondylitis. General study results and limits: A motif of 7 to 9 highly homologous TCR beta variants was seen as apparently characteristic of ankylosing spondylitis blood. Matched synovial fluid from ankylosing spondylitis patients was reported to be enriched for disease-linked clones. Disease-linked clones were CD8+ and relatively rare in peripheral blood.

This clonotype has a handful of counts. The antigen is not known. Trimming took 0 bases from V and 2 from J, leaving 22 bases between them. Germline V gene lookup returns CDR1 DFQATT and CDR2 SNEGSKA (reference sequence). The CDR3 is 18 amino acids. Generation of TCR beta libraries employed quantitative 5'-RACE incorporating molecular barcodes. TCRdb independently ran MiXCR on the 5' RACE reads; one entry per CDR3 protein. The sample includes 160,000 or so distinct CDR3 sequences, around 9.6% of them seen just once. Material: blood, either unsorted or a sorted T cell fraction (not recorded which). This receptor was obtained from a female donor with ankylosing spondylitis or in good health (not recorded which). The chain uses TRBV20-1 and TRBJ2-5; D may be TRBD1 (5 bases). As DNA, the CDR3 is TGCAGTGCTAGAGATCCCCGACAGCCCCCTCAACCTCAAGAGACCCAGTACTTC. Protein product: CSARDPRQPPQPQETQYF.